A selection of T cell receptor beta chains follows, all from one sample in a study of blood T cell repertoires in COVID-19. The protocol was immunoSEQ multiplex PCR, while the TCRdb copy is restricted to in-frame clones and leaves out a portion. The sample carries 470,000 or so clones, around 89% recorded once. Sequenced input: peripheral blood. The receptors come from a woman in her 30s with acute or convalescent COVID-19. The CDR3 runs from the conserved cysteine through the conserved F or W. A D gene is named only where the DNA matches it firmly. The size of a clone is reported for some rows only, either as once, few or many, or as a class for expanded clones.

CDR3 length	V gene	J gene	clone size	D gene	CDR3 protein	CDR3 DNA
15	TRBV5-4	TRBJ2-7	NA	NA	CASSLGGGLSYEQYF	TGTGCCAGCAGCTTGGGCGGGGGCCTCTCCTACGAGCAGTACTTC
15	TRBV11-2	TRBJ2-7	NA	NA	CASSPRSRGTYEQYF	TGTGCCAGCAGCCCTAGATCGCGGGGCACCTACGAGCAGTACTTC
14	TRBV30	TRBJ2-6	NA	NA	CAWDRLAGANVLTF	TGTGCCTGGGACAGGTTAGCTGGGGCCAACGTCCTGACTTTC
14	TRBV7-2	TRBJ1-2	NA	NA	CASSRIRVQGSYTF	TGTGCCAGCAGCAGGATTCGCGTGCAGGGTAGCTACACCTTC
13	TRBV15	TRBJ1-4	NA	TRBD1	CATTGGINEKLFF	TGTGCCACTACAGGGGGCATTAATGAAAAACTGTTTTTT
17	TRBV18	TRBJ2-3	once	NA	CASSLLTGTNLEDTQYF	TGTGCCAGCTCACTTCTCACGGGGACAAACCTGGAGGATACGCAGTATTTT
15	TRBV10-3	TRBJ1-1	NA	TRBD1	CAIRDPGTENTEAFF	TGTGCCATCAGGGACCCCGGGACAGAGAACACTGAAGCTTTCTTT
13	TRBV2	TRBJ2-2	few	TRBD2	CAIRTSRAGELFF	TGTGCCATTCGGACTAGCAGGGCCGGGGAGCTGTTTTTT
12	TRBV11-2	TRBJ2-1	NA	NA	CASSLDVGGPIF	TGTGCCAGCAGCTTAGATGTGGGGGGGCCTATCTTC
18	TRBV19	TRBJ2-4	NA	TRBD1	CASSWSGGLELAKNIQYF	TGTGCCAGTAGTTGGTCAGGGGGATTAGAACTAGCCAAAAACATTCAGTACTTC
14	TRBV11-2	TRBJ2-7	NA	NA	CASTADIASYEQYF	TGTGCCAGCACTGCCGACATCGCCTCCTACGAGCAGTACTTC
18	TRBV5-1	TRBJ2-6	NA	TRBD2	CASSLDTGGPSGANVLTF	TGCGCCAGCAGCTTGGATACGGGGGGGCCGTCTGGGGCCAACGTCCTGACTTTC
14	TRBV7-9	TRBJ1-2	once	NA	CASSTGQLNYGYTF	TGTGCCAGCAGCACAGGACAGCTCAACTATGGCTACACCTTC
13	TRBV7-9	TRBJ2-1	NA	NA	CASSWGGSWEQFF	TGTGCCAGCAGCTGGGGCGGTTCGTGGGAGCAGTTCTTC
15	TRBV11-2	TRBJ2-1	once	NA	CASSPPLQGQGEQFF	TGTGCCAGCAGCCCTCCGCTACAGGGTCAGGGTGAGCAGTTCTTC
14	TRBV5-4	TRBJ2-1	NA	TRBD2	CASKERGGGNEQFF	TGTGCCAGCAAGGAGCGGGGGGGCGGGAATGAGCAGTTCTTC
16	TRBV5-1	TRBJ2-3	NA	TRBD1	CASSFVAGQVSDTQYF	TGCGCCAGCAGCTTTGTTGCGGGACAGGTCTCAGATACGCAGTATTTT
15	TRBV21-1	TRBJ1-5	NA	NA	CASTWERNSNQPQHF	TGTGCCAGCACGTGGGAGCGTAATAGCAATCAGCCCCAGCATTTT
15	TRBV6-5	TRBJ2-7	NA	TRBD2	CASSQLAGGPYEQYF	TGTGCCAGCAGTCAGCTAGCGGGGGGCCCCTACGAGCAGTACTTC
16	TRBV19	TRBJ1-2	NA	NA	CASSPNPTGLNYGYTF	TGTGCCAGTAGTCCGAACCCCACAGGGCTTAACTATGGCTACACCTTC
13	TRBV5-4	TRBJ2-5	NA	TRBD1	CASSRDRGETQYF	TGTGCCAGCAGCCGAGACAGGGGGGAGACCCAGTACTTC
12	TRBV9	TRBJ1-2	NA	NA	CASSEGGYGYTF	TGTGCCAGCAGCGAGGGGGGGTATGGCTACACCTTC
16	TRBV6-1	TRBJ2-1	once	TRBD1	CASSELGQGARNEQFF	TGTGCCAGCAGTGAACTGGGACAGGGGGCCCGCAATGAGCAGTTCTTC
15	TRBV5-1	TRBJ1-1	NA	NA	CASSLVGPPNTEAFF	TGCGCCAGCAGCTTGGTGGGGCCCCCGAACACTGAAGCTTTCTTT
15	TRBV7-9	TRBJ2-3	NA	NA	CASSLGAKYTDTQYF	TGTGCCAGCAGCTTAGGCGCCAAATACACAGATACGCAGTATTTT
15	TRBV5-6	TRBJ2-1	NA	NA	CASSLFIGGLNEQFF	TGTGCCAGCAGCTTGTTTATAGGAGGACTCAATGAGCAGTTCTTC
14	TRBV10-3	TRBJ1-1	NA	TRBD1	CAISESTGHTEAFF	TGTGCCATCAGTGAGTCGACAGGGCACACTGAAGCTTTCTTT
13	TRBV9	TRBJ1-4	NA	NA	CASSVGEQASLFF	TGTGCCAGCAGCGTAGGGGAGCAGGCCAGTCTGTTTTTT
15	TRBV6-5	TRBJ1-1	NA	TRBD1	CASSYEWQGETEAFF	TGTGCCAGCAGTTACGAATGGCAGGGGGAGACTGAAGCTTTCTTT
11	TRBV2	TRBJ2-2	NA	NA	CASIGRRELFF	TGTGCCAGCATCGGCAGGAGGGAGCTGTTTTTT
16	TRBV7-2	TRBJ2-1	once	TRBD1	CASSFYRGEAYNEQFF	TGTGCCAGCAGCTTCTACAGGGGTGAAGCCTACAATGAGCAGTTCTTC
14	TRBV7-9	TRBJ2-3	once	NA	CASSLAGNINTQYF	TGTGCCAGCAGCTTGGCAGGGAATATAAATACGCAGTATTTT
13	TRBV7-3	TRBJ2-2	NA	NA	CASSSTGTGELFF	TGTGCCAGCAGCTCCACGGGGACCGGGGAGCTGTTTTTT
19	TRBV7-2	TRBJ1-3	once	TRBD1	CASSLLPPAGGNSGNTIYF	TGTGCCAGCAGCTTATTACCCCCGGCAGGGGGGAACTCTGGAAACACCATATATTTT
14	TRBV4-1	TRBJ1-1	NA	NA	CASSPHRANTEAFF	TGCGCCAGCAGCCCCCACAGGGCAAACACTGAAGCTTTCTTT
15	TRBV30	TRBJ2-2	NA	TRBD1	CAWSIQGLYTGELFF	TGTGCCTGGAGTATACAGGGGCTCTACACCGGGGAGCTGTTTTTT
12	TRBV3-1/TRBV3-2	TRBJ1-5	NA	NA	CASSQDDQPQHF	TGTGCCAGCAGCCAAGACGATCAGCCCCAGCATTTT
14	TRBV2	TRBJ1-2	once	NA	CAGSFTDRIYGYTF	TGTGCCGGAAGTTTCACCGACAGAATTTATGGCTACACCTTC
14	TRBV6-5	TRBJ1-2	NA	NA	CASSYSGGGYGYTF	TGTGCCAGCAGTTACTCGGGCGGAGGCTATGGCTACACCTTC
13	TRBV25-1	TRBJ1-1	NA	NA	CASQPEFFTEAFF	TGTGCCAGCCAACCAGAATTCTTCACTGAAGCTTTCTTT
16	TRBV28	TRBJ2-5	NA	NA	CASTLRGGHGGETQYF	TGTGCCAGCACCCTGAGGGGGGGGCATGGCGGAGAGACCCAGTACTTC
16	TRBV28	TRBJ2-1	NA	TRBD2	CAITEGGGGAFDEQFF	TGTGCCATAACCGAGGGTGGCGGGGGGGCGTTTGATGAGCAGTTCTTC
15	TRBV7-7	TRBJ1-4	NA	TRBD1	CASSMTGGRGEKLFF	TGTGCCAGCAGCATGACAGGGGGCAGGGGTGAAAAACTGTTTTTT
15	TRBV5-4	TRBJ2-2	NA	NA	CASSGGGINTGELFF	TGTGCCAGCTCCGGGGGAGGAATTAACACCGGGGAGCTGTTTTTT
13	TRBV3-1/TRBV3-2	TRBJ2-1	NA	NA	CASSQWDTRGQFF	TGTGCCAGCAGCCAATGGGACACTCGGGGGCAGTTCTTC
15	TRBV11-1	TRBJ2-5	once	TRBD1	CASSLGQGDSKTQYF	TGTGCCAGCAGCTTAGGACAGGGTGACTCGAAGACCCAGTACTTC
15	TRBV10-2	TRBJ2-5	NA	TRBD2	CASSEPGRDQETQYF	TGCGCCAGCAGTGAGCCCGGGAGGGATCAAGAGACCCAGTACTTC
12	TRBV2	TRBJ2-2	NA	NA	CASSVFRGELFF	TGTGCCAGCAGTGTTTTCCGCGGGGAGCTGTTTTTT
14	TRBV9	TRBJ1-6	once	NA	CASSQGKYNSPLHF	TGTGCCAGCAGTCAGGGGAAATATAATTCACCCCTCCACTTT
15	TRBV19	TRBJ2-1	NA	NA	CASTGSGIAYNEQFF	TGTGCCAGTACCGGTTCGGGGATAGCCTACAATGAGCAGTTCTTC
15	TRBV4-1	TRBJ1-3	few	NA	CASSQDRLSGNTIYF	TGCGCCAGCAGCCAAGATCGTCTTTCTGGAAACACCATATATTTT
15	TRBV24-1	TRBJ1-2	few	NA	CATSQGQGKGYGYTF	TGTGCCACCAGCCAGGGGCAGGGAAAGGGCTATGGCTACACCTTC
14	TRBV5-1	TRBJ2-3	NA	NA	CASSLSGRTDTQYF	TGCGCCAGCAGCTTAAGCGGGCGCACAGATACGCAGTATTTT